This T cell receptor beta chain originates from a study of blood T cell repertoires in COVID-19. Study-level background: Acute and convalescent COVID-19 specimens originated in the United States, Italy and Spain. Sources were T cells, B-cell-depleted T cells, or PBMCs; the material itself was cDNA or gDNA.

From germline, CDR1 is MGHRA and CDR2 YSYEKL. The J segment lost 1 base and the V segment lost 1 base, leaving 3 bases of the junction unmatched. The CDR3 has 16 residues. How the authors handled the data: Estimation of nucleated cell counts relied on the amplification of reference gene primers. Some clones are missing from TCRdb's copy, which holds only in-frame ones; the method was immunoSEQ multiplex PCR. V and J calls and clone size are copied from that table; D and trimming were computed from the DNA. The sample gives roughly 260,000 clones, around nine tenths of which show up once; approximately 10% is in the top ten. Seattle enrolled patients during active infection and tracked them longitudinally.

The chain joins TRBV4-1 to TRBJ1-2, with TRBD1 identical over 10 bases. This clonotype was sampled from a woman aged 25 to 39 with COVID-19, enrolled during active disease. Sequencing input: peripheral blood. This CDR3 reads CASSQGQGALNYGYTF. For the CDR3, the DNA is TGCGCCAGCAGCCAAGGACAGGGGGCCCTTAACTATGGCTACACCTTC.